This TCR beta chain was retrieved from a study of CD8+ T cells in alopecia areata. Study-level findings and limits: Compared with normal scalp, lesional scalp had higher clonality and more expanded CD8+ clones. Scalp samples also yield sequences from resident alphabeta T cells of normal skin. Shared TCR sequences were less clear between patients than in mice, possibly partly from HLA diversity.

The authors sorted CD4+ and CD8+ T cells from PBMCs. With regard to this clone: Its antigen is not identified.

cDNA serving as the sequencing template came from extracted, reverse transcribed RNA. Assay used: immunoSEQ multiplex PCR; TCRdb lists only in-frame clones, some missing. The table includes about 200,000 clones, approximately 53% detected once. Germline CDR1 reads SGHNT; CDR2 reads YENEEA. The germline V and J ends were trimmed by 4 bases and 3 bases, with 12 bases remaining between them. The CDR3 is 15 residues long. The specimen sequenced was CD8+ T cells sorted from blood. This TCR derives from a human donor in good health. V usage is TRBV11-3 and J usage is TRBJ1-4; D is uncertain. CDR3 in amino acids: CASSSRVGANEKLFF. The CDR3 DNA is TGTGCCAGCAGCTCCCGAGTAGGCGCTAATGAAAAACTGTTTTTT.